These T cell receptor beta chains were read from a single sample in a study of cytomegalovirus exposure and HLA in healthy donors. Here immunoSEQ multiplex PCR was the method, and the copy in TCRdb shows in-frame clones only, minus some. Counted here are roughly 190,000 clones, 87% occurring once; the ten biggest clones make up roughly 1.3%. Sequencing was carried out using PBMCs. Source of these receptors: a man in his thirties or forties in good health and CMV-seronegative. CDR3s include the opening cysteine and the closing phenylalanine or tryptophan. A D gene is named only where the DNA matches it firmly. Clone size, where shown, is once, few, many, or a class for clones that have expanded.

j_call cdr3_length v_call clone_size d_call cdr3_nt cdr3_aa
TRBJ2-1 15 TRBV28 - TRBD1 TGTGCCAGCAGTTTAATCGGGGCAGGGGGCGATGAGCAGTTCTTC CASSLIGAGGDEQFF
TRBJ2-1 17 TRBV28 - TRBD2 TGTGCCAGCAGTCTACCGCGGGGAGCGGGGGGGAACAATGAGCAGTTCTTC CASSLPRGAGGNNEQFF
TRBJ2-1 10 TRBV29-1 - - TGCAGCGCCGAGGATGCGAGGGAGTTCTTC CSAEDAREFF
TRBJ2-7 11 TRBV30 - - TGTGCCTGGAGTACTAACTACGAGCAGTACTTC CAWSTNYEQYF
TRBJ2-3 15 TRBV5-1 - TRBD2 TGCGCCAGCAGCGTCATTGGGACTAGCTCCGATACGCAGTATTTT CASSVIGTSSDTQYF
TRBJ2-3 15 TRBV28 - TRBD2 TGTGCCAGCAGTGTACTAGCGGGGGGGACAGATACGCAGTATTTT CASSVLAGGTDTQYF
TRBJ1-2 15 TRBV29-1 once TRBD1 TGCAGCACCCACAGCAGGGGGAATCGGCACTATGGCTACACCTTC CSTHSRGNRHYGYTF
TRBJ2-1 15 TRBV9 - - TGTGCCAGCAGCGTAGTTTCAGGAACCTACAATGAGCAGTTCTTC CASSVVSGTYNEQFF
TRBJ2-7 14 TRBV7-2 - - TGTGCCAGCAGCTTAGGATCGCCTAACGGGGGGCAGTACTTC CASSLGSPNGGQYF
TRBJ1-2 14 TRBV29-1 - - TGCAGAGTTGAAGATCATAGGACAGACTATGGCTACACCTTC CRVEDHRTDYGYTF
TRBJ2-2 16 TRBV18 - - TGTGCCAGCTCACCGCGGACTGTCGCGAACACCGGGGAGCTGTTTTTT CASSPRTVANTGELFF
TRBJ2-7 13 TRBV14 - TRBD2 TGTGCCAGCAGCCCCCAGCGGGAGGGCGAGCAGTACTTC CASSPQREGEQYF
TRBJ2-3 15 TRBV2 - TRBD2 TGTGCCAGCAGTGGGGCTAGCGGGTTCACAGATACGCAGTATTTT CASSGASGFTDTQYF
TRBJ2-1 13 TRBV7-9 - - TGTGCCAGCAGCTGGGCAGCTTACAATGAGCAGTTCTTC CASSWAAYNEQFF
TRBJ2-7 13 TRBV27 - - TGTGCCAGCAGTTACCAGGGGTCGGACGAGCAGTACTTC CASSYQGSDEQYF
TRBJ2-2 15 TRBV19 - - TGTGCCAGTAGTTCGCCTAGGCAGGGCACCGGGGAGCTGTTTTTT CASSSPRQGTGELFF
TRBJ1-1 14 TRBV27 - - TGTGCCAGCAGATCAGACAGGAAGAACACTGAAGCTTTCTTT CASRSDRKNTEAFF
TRBJ2-7 13 TRBV11-2 - - TGTGCCAGCAGCCCTCCAGTCTCCTACGAGCAGTACTTC CASSPPVSYEQYF
TRBJ1-1 14 TRBV27 - - TGTGCCAGCAGTTTGGATCGAGGGTTAACTGAAGCTTTCTTT CASSLDRGLTEAFF
TRBJ2-7 11 TRBV30 - - TGTGCCTGGAGACAGGACGACGAGCAGTACTTC CAWRQDDEQYF
TRBJ2-1 14 TRBV27 - - TGTGCCAGCAGTTTCGGGTGGAGCAGCAATGAGCAGTTCTTC CASSFGWSSNEQFF
TRBJ1-5 14 TRBV5-1 - - TGCGCCAGCAGCCCCGGACAGAATAATCAGCCCCAGCATTTT CASSPGQNNQPQHF
TRBJ2-1 16 TRBV4-2 - TRBD2 TGTGCCAGCAGCCAAGAGACAGCGGGAGTAGCAAATGAGCAGTTCTTC CASSQETAGVANEQFF
TRBJ2-7 13 TRBV10-1 - - TGCGCCAGCGCACCGACAGGATCCTACGAGCAGTACTTC CASAPTGSYEQYF
TRBJ2-2 17 TRBV28 - - TGTGCCAGCAGTTCAATCACTCGGTATGCTTTCACCGGGGAGCTGTTTTTT CASSSITRYAFTGELFF
TRBJ2-7 14 TRBV5-6 - TRBD2 TGTGCCAGCAGCTCGGGACTAGGGGCCTACGAGCAGTACTTC CASSSGLGAYEQYF
TRBJ1-4 17 TRBV15 - - TGTGCCACCAGCAGAGATTCCCTCGCAGCAACTAATGAAAAACTGTTTTTT CATSRDSLAATNEKLFF
TRBJ2-1 15 TRBV18 - - TGTGCCAGCTCACCGTACCAGGACTCCTACAATGAGCAGTTCTTC CASSPYQDSYNEQFF
TRBJ2-7 15 TRBV5-1 - TRBD1 TGCGCCAGCAGCCTCTCCGGGACAGGGCCCTACGAGCAGTACTTC CASSLSGTGPYEQYF
TRBJ2-7 14 TRBV27 - TRBD1 TGTGCCAGCAGCGCCGGGACAGGGGCCTACGAGCAGTACTTC CASSAGTGAYEQYF
TRBJ2-5 13 TRBV7-9 once - TGTGCCAGCAGCTTAGAACACCCAGGGACCCAGTACTTC CASSLEHPGTQYF
TRBJ2-1 12 TRBV28 few - TGTGCCAGCAGTCCAGGACAATGGGGAGGGTTCTTC CASSPGQWGGFF
TRBJ2-5 14 TRBV6-1 - TRBD1 TGTGCCAGCAGTGAGTCTGGGACAGAAGAGACCCAGTACTTC CASSESGTEETQYF
TRBJ1-1 14 TRBV19 - - TGTGCCAGTAGACAACAGAAAACGAACACTGAAGCTTTCTTT CASRQQKTNTEAFF
TRBJ2-7 15 TRBV6-6 - TRBD1 TGTGCCAGCAACCGAGGGACAGGGAGCTCCTACGAGCAGTACTTC CASNRGTGSSYEQYF
TRBJ2-7 14 TRBV5-1 - - TGCGCCAGCAGCAGCGACTTGGGAGATTACGAGCAGTACTTC CASSSDLGDYEQYF
TRBJ2-3 15 TRBV7-2 - TRBD1 TGTGCCAGCAACGACAGGGGCCGAGGCACAGATACGCAGTATTTT CASNDRGRGTDTQYF
TRBJ1-1 14 TRBV7-2 once TRBD1 TGTGCCAGCAGCTTAGGGACAGGGCCCACTGAAGCTTTCTTT CASSLGTGPTEAFF